This is a list of T cell receptor beta chains from one sample in a study of blood T cell repertoires in COVID-19. Sequenced by immunoSEQ multiplex PCR; TCRdb stores in-frame clones only, minus some. The table has tens of thousands of clones, approximately 88% seen once. The sequencing input was peripheral blood. The origin of the receptors is a human donor in a cohort sampled during active COVID-19. The CDR3 runs from the conserved cysteine through the conserved F or W. A D gene is named only where the DNA matches it firmly. Not all rows give a size; the values are once, few, many and, for expanded clones, a class.

V	size	D	J	CDR3	DNA
TRBV6-5	few	TRBD1	TRBJ2-7	CASSRDRGHEQYF	TGTGCCAGCTCCCGGGACAGGGGTCACGAGCAGTACTTC
TRBV27	once	TRBD1	TRBJ1-4	CASSRLPGQGDEKLFF	TGTGCCAGCAGCAGGCTGCCGGGACAGGGAGATGAAAAACTGTTTTTT
TRBV6-6	NA	NA	TRBJ2-1	CASSQAEQGFDEQFF	TGTGCCAGCAGTCAAGCGGAACAGGGTTTTGATGAGCAGTTCTTC
TRBV5-5	NA	NA	TRBJ2-7	CASSLLSVEQYF	TGTGCCAGCAGCTTGCTGTCGGTAGAGCAGTACTTC
TRBV28	NA	TRBD1	TRBJ2-6	CASSQQGAVSGANVLTF	TGTGCCAGCAGCCAACAGGGGGCGGTCTCTGGGGCCAACGTCCTGACTTTC
TRBV9	NA	NA	TRBJ2-7	CASSVDRSIGVGEQYF	TGTGCCAGCAGCGTCGACAGGTCCATCGGCGTGGGCGAGCAGTACTTC
TRBV7-9	NA	TRBD1	TRBJ2-1	CASSYPGTGSYNEQFF	TGTGCCAGCAGCTACCCCGGGACAGGGTCCTACAATGAGCAGTTCTTC
TRBV7-9	NA	TRBD1	TRBJ1-2	CASSGRDREFSYGYTF	TGTGCCAGCAGCGGCCGGGACAGGGAATTTTCATATGGCTACACCTTC
TRBV19	NA	NA	TRBJ1-4	CASRRWAGLYEKLFF	TGTGCCAGTAGACGGTGGGCGGGACTATATGAAAAACTGTTTTTT
TRBV7-2	NA	TRBD1	TRBJ2-5	CASSTKTRRQGPKETQYF	TGTGCCAGCAGCACAAAAACAAGAAGACAGGGACCCAAAGAGACCCAGTACTTC
TRBV18	NA	TRBD1	TRBJ2-7	CASSPVTGGREQYF	TGTGCCAGCTCACCAGTGACAGGGGGCAGGGAGCAGTACTTC
TRBV29-1	NA	TRBD1	TRBJ1-2	CSVDRAGGSYGYTF	TGCAGCGTGGATCGGGCAGGGGGCTCCTATGGCTACACCTTC
TRBV28	NA	TRBD1	TRBJ2-2	CASLGGQYTGELFF	TGTGCCAGTCTTGGGGGACAGTACACCGGGGAGCTGTTTTTT
TRBV3-1/TRBV3-2	NA	TRBD1	TRBJ1-2	CASSQDRTGPVDYGYTF	TGTGCCAGCAGCCAAGATCGGACAGGGCCTGTTGACTATGGCTACACCTTC
TRBV7-8	NA	NA	TRBJ1-6	CASSDTGDLFRTLHF	TGTGCCAGCAGCGACACAGGCGACTTGTTTCGGACCCTCCACTTT
TRBV14	NA	TRBD1	TRBJ2-5	CASWTTGEYQETQYF	TGTGCCAGCTGGACGACAGGGGAATACCAAGAGACCCAGTACTTC
TRBV10-1	once	NA	TRBJ1-1	CANKPQKKNTEAFF	TGCGCCAACAAACCACAAAAGAAGAACACTGAAGCTTTCTTT
TRBV7-9	NA	TRBD2	TRBJ2-3	CASSLGLAARTDTQYF	TGTGCCAGCAGCTTAGGACTAGCGGCTCGCACAGATACGCAGTATTTT
TRBV7-8	NA	NA	TRBJ2-5	CASSLASGTGTQYF	TGTGCCAGCAGCTTAGCGTCCGGAACGGGGACCCAGTACTTC
TRBV6-5	NA	NA	TRBJ1-4	CASRPGGGRVEKLFF	TGTGCCAGCAGACCCGGGGGGGGACGGGTTGAAAAACTGTTTTTT
TRBV11-3	NA	TRBD1	TRBJ2-7	CASSSTRTGLYEQYF	TGTGCCAGCAGTTCAACCCGGACAGGGTTGTACGAGCAGTACTTC
TRBV9	NA	NA	TRBJ1-2	CASSDSGVTYGYTF	TGTGCCAGCAGCGACAGCGGGGTGACATATGGCTACACCTTC
TRBV3-1/TRBV3-2	NA	NA	TRBJ1-5	CASSPAGLQPQHF	TGTGCCAGCAGCCCGGCGGGACTTCAGCCCCAGCATTTT
TRBV5-4	few	TRBD1	TRBJ2-7	CASSVRQGSYEQYF	TGTGCCAGCAGCGTCCGACAGGGTTCCTACGAGCAGTACTTC
TRBV2	NA	NA	TRBJ2-1	CASMLLGLSYNEQFF	TGTGCCAGCATGTTACTAGGATTATCCTACAATGAGCAGTTCTTC
TRBV10-3	NA	NA	TRBJ2-5	CAISDPGGTMTELIQYF	TGTGCCATCAGTGACCCCGGGGGGACAATGACAGAATTGATCCAGTACTTC